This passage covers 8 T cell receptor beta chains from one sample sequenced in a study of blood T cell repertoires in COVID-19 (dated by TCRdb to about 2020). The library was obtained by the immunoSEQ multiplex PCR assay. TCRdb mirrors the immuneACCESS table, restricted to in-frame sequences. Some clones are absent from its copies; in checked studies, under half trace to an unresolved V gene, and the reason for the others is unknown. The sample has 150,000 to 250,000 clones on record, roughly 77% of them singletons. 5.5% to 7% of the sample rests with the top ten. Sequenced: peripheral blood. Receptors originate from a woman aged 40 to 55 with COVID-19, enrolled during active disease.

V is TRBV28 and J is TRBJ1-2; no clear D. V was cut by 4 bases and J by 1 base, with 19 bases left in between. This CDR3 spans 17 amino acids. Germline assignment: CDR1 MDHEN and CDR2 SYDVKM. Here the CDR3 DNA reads TGTGCCAGCAGTTCCTCACCTGGCATAACCTTTAACTATGGCTACACCTTC. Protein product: CASSSSPGITFNYGYTF.

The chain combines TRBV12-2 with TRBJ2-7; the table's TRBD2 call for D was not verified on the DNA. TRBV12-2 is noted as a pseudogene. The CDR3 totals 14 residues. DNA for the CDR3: TGTGCAAGTCGCTTTCGTAGCGGGCCTTACGAGCAGTACTTC. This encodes CASRFRSGPYEQYF.

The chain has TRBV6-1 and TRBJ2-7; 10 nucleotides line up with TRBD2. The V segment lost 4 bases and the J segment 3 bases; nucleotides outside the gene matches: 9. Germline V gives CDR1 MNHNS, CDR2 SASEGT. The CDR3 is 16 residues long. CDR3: CASSAQPSGSGYEQYF. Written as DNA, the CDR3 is TGTGCCAGCAGTGCTCAACCTAGCGGGAGTGGCTACGAGCAGTACTTC.

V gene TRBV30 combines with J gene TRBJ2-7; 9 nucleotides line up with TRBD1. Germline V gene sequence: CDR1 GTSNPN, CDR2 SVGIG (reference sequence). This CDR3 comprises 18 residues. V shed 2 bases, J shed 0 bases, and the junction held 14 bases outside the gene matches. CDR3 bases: TGTGCCTGGAGTTGGGTCGGGACAGGGAAGGCCAGCTCCTACGAGCAGTACTTC. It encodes CAWSWVGTGKASSYEQYF.

The CDR3 region is CASNFDREGNNEQFF. CDR3 sequence (DNA): TGTGCCAGCAATTTTGACCGGGAGGGGAATAATGAGCAGTTCTTC. This chain links TRBV2 with TRBJ2-1, with 8 bases matching TRBD2. CDR1 and CDR2 from the germline V gene are SNHLY and FYNNEI. The CDR3 sequence is 15 residues long. Germline trimming cut 7 bases from V and 7 bases from J; bases unmatched to any gene: 12.

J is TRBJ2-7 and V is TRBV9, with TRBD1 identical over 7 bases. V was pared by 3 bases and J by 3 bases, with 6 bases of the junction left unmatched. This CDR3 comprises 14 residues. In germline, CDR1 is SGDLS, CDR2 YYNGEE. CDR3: CASSGQGRFYEQYF. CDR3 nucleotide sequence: TGTGCCAGCAGCGGACAGGGACGGTTCTACGAGCAGTACTTC.

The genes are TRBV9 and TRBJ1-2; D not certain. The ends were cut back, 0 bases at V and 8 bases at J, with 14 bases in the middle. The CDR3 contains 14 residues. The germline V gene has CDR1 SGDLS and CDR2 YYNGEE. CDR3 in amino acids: CASSVVERAGGYTF. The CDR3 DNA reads TGTGCCAGCAGCGTAGTAGAGAGGGCAGGAGGCTACACCTTC.

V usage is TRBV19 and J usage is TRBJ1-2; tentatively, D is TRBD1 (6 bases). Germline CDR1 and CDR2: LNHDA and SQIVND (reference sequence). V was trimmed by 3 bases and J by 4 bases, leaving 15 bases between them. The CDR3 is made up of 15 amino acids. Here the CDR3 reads CASSIGQGNGYGYTF. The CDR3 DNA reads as TGTGCCAGTAGTATTGGCCAGGGGAACGGCTATGGCTACACCTTC. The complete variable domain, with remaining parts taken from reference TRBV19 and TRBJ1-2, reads DGGITQSPKYLFRKEGQNVTLSCEQNLNHDAMYWYRQDPGQGLRLIYYSQIVNDFQKGDIAEGYSVSREKKESFPLTVTSAQKNPTAFYLCASSIGQGNGYGYTFGSGTRLTVV.